This T cell receptor beta chain was documented in a study of shared clonotypes between healthy human individuals. Study details: Donor ages ranged 18 to 49 years: a couple of women, three men. General study points: Clonotype sharing levels among donors were expected to vary with sequencing depth. Estimated richness values were generally larger in naive subsets than in memory subsets.

Only in-frame clones appear in the TCRdb table, and some are missing; sequencing was by immunoSEQ multiplex PCR. The table records more than 2,000,000 clones, more than 85% of them present only once. The CDR3 consists of 16 residues. Trimming left V 5 bases short and J 7 bases short, with 20 bases between. Germline V gives CDR1 ENHRY, CDR2 SYGVKD. As regards this clone: Antigen: not known.

The V gene is TRBV10-3, the J gene TRBJ1-4; D ambiguous. The sequence was obtained from a man aged 18 to 29 in good health. Some clones in this sample may be carry-over from other donors' samples. Sequenced material: naive CD4+ T cells from PBMCs. The subset: CD45RA+ positively selected. For the CDR3, the DNA is TGTGCCATCAGTCTGGGTCCCCCCCGGGCGGGTGAAAAACTGTTTTTT. Its translation: CAISLGPPRAGEKLFF.